This entry describes one T cell receptor beta chain. The data were obtained in a study of early T cells in non-severe SARS-CoV-2 infection. Unique molecular identifiers were added to individual cDNA molecules. TCRdb re-derived calls from the 5' RACE reads in MiXCR, one entry per CDR3 protein. The table includes some 87,000 distinct CDR3 sequences, roughly an eighth detected once. The germline V gene has CDR1 SGHAT and CDR2 FQNNGV. The CDR3 consists of 18 residues. V lost 3 bases and J 0 bases, leaving 17 bases between the germline ends. This sequence originates from an adult who was a healthcare worker with PCR-confirmed SARS-CoV-2 infection or an uninfected control (not recorded which). The chain combines TRBV11-2 with TRBJ2-2; weak D call: TRBD2 (6 bases). Sequences were obtained from whole blood. CDR3 sequence: CASSFRWRGATNTGELFF. The DNA of the CDR3 is TGTGCCAGCAGCTTTAGGTGGAGGGGTGCCACGAACACCGGGGAGCTGTTTTTT.